The TCR beta chain under discussion was sequenced for a study of T cells in Graves' hyperthyroidism and ophthalmopathy. Findings and limits, study-wide: In validation, the model predicted ophthalmopathy. These predictions came a median 6.5 months before onset. A model of 13 V-J features distinguished ophthalmopathy from stable hyperthyroidism.

Trimming cost V 5 bases and J 0 bases; bases outside gene matches: 16. The CDR3 runs to 19 residues. The germline gives CDR1 GTSNPN, CDR2 SVGIG (reference sequence). Worth noting for this clonotype: The target antigen is unknown.

Patients affected by ophthalmopathy presented a Clinical Activity Score of at least 3, a NOSPECS grade of at least 4, and disease duration below 3 months. For the diagnoses, clinical symptoms, serum thyroxine and TRAb, thyroid ultrasound and orbital computed tomography were used. Researchers took RNA transcripts and amplified the TCR beta CDR3 regions from them. The HTBI primer set served for first-round RT-PCR of the TCR CDR3. TCRdb called the multiplex PCR reads again in MiXCR, with one record for every CDR3 protein. Found here are around 350,000 distinct CDR3 sequences, roughly 15% of them singletons; the top ten hold around 20%.

The source is a woman aged 55 to 70 with Graves' ophthalmopathy. Sequencing input: blood. The chain recombines TRBV30 with TRBJ2-4, with 10 bases matching TRBD1. The CDR3 DNA reads TGTGCCTGGCCTCCAGGTTCGGGACAGGGGCTCATAGCCAAAAACATTCAGTACTTC. Its protein is CAWPPGSGQGLIAKNIQYF.